What follows describes a single T cell receptor (beta chain). What it recognizes is unknown. The CDR3 runs 12 residues. Germline values: CDR1 KGHSH, CDR2 LQKENI. V lost 2 bases, J lost 4 bases, and 6 bases lay in between. TCRdb recomputed calls from the reads with MiXCR, one row per CDR3 protein. The data contain 250,000 to 300,000 distinct CDR3 sequences, roughly 23% of them singletons. The sample comes from a study of T cell repertoires in cytomegalovirus infection. Study-wide results and caveats: In two of eight donors, the top clonotype was HLA-C-restricted CMV-specific. Cumulative frequency of public TCR beta families picked out carriers of CMV plus the relevant HLA.

The V gene is TRBV18, the J gene TRBJ2-7, with D unresolved. The receptor was derived from a human donor in good health (CMV status not recorded). Some clones in this sample may be carry-over from other donors' samples. The sequencing sample was made of PBMCs. This chain's CDR3 is CASSPGDYEQYF. CDR3 DNA: TGTGCCAGCTCACCAGGGGATTACGAGCAGTACTTC. The entire variable domain, with the rest obtained from reference TRBV18 and TRBJ2-7, is as follows: NAGVMQNPRHLVRRRGQEARLRCSPMKGHSHVYWYRQLPEEGLKFMVYLQKENIIDESGMPKERFSAEFPKEGPSILRIQQVVRGDSAAYFCASSPGDYEQYFGPGTRLTVT.